This T cell receptor beta chain was obtained from a study of blood T cell repertoires in COVID-19 (dated by TCRdb to the early 2020s). About the study as a whole: The collaborator samples originated in the United States, Italy and Spain and spanned the acute and convalescent phases of COVID-19. Samples came from the ongoing ImmuneRACE study (first 160 participants) plus 1,254 subjects from 6 global collaborators. The repertoires were released in a freely available public database intended as a resource for research on the immune response to SARS-CoV-2. Where available, HLA class I and class II types were taken from metadata supplied by the sample provider and were not determined by assay-based typing. The sample metadata nearly always contained a de-identified subject ID, COVID-19 status, age in years and sex. Subjects who had been exposed to COVID-19, were actively infected with it, or had recovered from it provided the deeply sampled blood TCRbeta repertoires that made up the dataset. The material from the prospective study consisted of cDNA or gDNA derived from T cells, B-cell-depleted T cells, or PBMCs.

Whole blood was collected in K2EDTA tubes by collaborating institutions according to the institutions' own protocols. Collaborator samples were shipped for TCRbeta analysis as frozen whole blood, isolated PBMCs, or DNA extracted from either sample type. Only a few counts were recorded for this clone. It lacks a known antigen. Per-nucleotide qualities are absent, and no much larger clonotype sits a single base away. The research as a whole found: The quantity of clinical and demographic metadata differed by source and by participant and was supplied without curation.

The immunoSEQ Assay, a bias-controlled multiplex PCR, was used to amplify TCRbeta CDR3 regions from genomic DNA. The original methods were these. The number of nucleated cells in each sample was estimated from the amplification of reference gene primers within the assay. To quantify the absolute abundance of each unique TCRbeta CDR3 rearrangement, sequence reads were collapsed and filtered. For each sample, productive Simpson clonality was calculated by taking the square root of Simpson's diversity index across productive rearrangements. Held by TCRdb, this immuneACCESS table contains in-frame sequences only and omits some clones. Under half of the omission traces to an unresolved V gene where checked; the cause of the rest is unknown. Clone size and the V and J calls come from that table; the DNA yielded D and trimming. The table for this sample lists 300,000 or so clones; around 86% of them were counted only once. The top ten clonotypes cover 1.5% to 2% of the sample.

The sample comprised peripheral blood. The sequence came from a woman aged 50 to 60 with acute or convalescent COVID-19.

The CDR3 in this case is CASSLASRFRENYEQYF. In nucleotides, the sequence is TGTGCCAGCAGCTTAGCTTCCAGGTTCAGGGAAAATTACGAGCAGTACTTC. The sequence is built from TRBV7-9 and TRBJ2-7; TRBD1 could be the D gene, as 5 bases match. V and J lose 0 bases and 4 bases, and a span of 19 bases separates them. CDR1 and CDR2, per the germline V gene (reference sequence), are SEHNR and FQNEAQ. The CDR3 runs 17 residues from the cysteine to the phenylalanine. The only DNA kept is the CDR3, 51 bases in frame from the first base.